The present entry profiles one T cell receptor (beta chain) with its context. The sample comes from a study of blood T cell repertoires in COVID-19. Study as a whole: Some COVID-19 samples were acute and others convalescent; all came from the United States, Italy and Spain. In each case, the material was cDNA or gDNA derived from T cells, B-cell-depleted T cells, or PBMCs.

Original processing notes: Nucleated cell number was recorded as an estimate derived from reference gene primer amplification. The data were produced by immunoSEQ multiplex PCR, yet TCRdb's version contains in-frame clones alone and is incomplete. The DNA gave D and trimming, while V, J and clone size come from that table. This table has approximately 100,000 clones, 85% appearing once. Trimming took 4 bases from V and 7 from J, leaving 10 bases between them. CDR1 is MDHEN and CDR2 is SYDVKM in the germline V gene. The CDR3 has 12 residues. The sequence was collected from a woman aged 70-85 years with active or convalescent COVID-19. The chain uses TRBV28 and TRBJ1-2; D gene ambiguous. What was sequenced was peripheral blood. The CDR3, as DNA: TGTGCCAGCAGTTCCCTATCCACTGGCTACACCTTC. As protein: CASSSLSTGYTF.